These T cell receptor beta chains were read from a single sample in a study of blood T cells in healthy people across ages. One entry per CDR3 protein, called by TCRdb with MiXCR from the 5' RACE reads. The sample carries nearly 800,000 distinct CDR3 sequences, 20% to 30% recorded once. The same data also went into a second study, on T cells of mothers and their children.

The specimen was blood. The source of these receptors is a boy younger than 18 in good health. The CDR3 runs from the conserved cysteine through the conserved F or W. A D gene is named only where the DNA matches it firmly. Clone size is stated in some rows and not others, as once, few, many or a class when expanded.

V	J	D	size	DNA	CDR3
TRBV4-3	TRBJ2-2	.	few	TGCGCCAGCAGCCAAGATACCCGGGATTGGGAGCTGTTTTTT	CASSQDTRDWELFF
TRBV11-1	TRBJ2-2	.	.	TGTGCCAGCAGCTCCGGGATTTGGACCGGGGAGCTGTTTTTT	CASSSGIWTGELFF
TRBV4-1	TRBJ2-7	TRBD2	.	TGCGCCAGCAGCTGGGCGGGAGCGTCCTACGAGCAGTACTTC	CASSWAGASYEQYF
TRBV7-9	TRBJ2-7	.	.	TGTGCCAGCAGCCTCTTCCAGGGCTCCGAGCAGTACTTC	CASSLFQGSEQYF
TRBV5-1	TRBJ2-5	.	.	TGCGCCAGCAGCCCGGACAGAATTGAGACCCAGTACTTC	CASSPDRIETQYF
TRBV18	TRBJ2-7	.	many	TGTGCCAGCTCACCAAGGGACACTTACTACGAGCAGTACTTC	CASSPRDTYYEQYF
TRBV7-9	TRBJ2-4	TRBD1	.	TGTGCCAGCAGCTTACAGGGGGCCGGTGGCATTCAGTACTTC	CASSLQGAGGIQYF
TRBV29-1	TRBJ2-1	.	.	TGCAGCGTTGAAGCAGGGATGTCCTACAATGAGCAGTTCTTC	CSVEAGMSYNEQFF
TRBV6-6	TRBJ1-2	TRBD1	.	TGTGCCAGCAGTTTCGCCGGGACAGTGGACTATGGCTACACCTTC	CASSFAGTVDYGYTF
TRBV12-1	TRBJ2-7	.	.	TGTGCCAGCAGCTTTGCGCCCACCCCCAGCGGGAGCTCCTACGAGCAGTACTTC	CASSFAPTPSGSSYEQYF
TRBV5-1	TRBJ2-3	TRBD1	.	TGCGCCAGCAGCTCCTGGACAGGGACGACAGATACGCAGTATTTT	CASSSWTGTTDTQYF
TRBV5-6	TRBJ2-7	TRBD2	.	TGTGCCAGCAGCGCCGGGACTAGCGGGAGTGTAACCTACGAGCAGTACTTC	CASSAGTSGSVTYEQYF
TRBV27	TRBJ1-2	TRBD1	few	TGTGCCAGCAGTTTATCGACAGGGGGCGGGGGCTATGGCTACACCTTC	CASSLSTGGGGYGYTF
TRBV7-2	TRBJ2-1	.	.	TGTGCCAGCAGCTTAGCGGGAAGGGTAAATGAGCAGTTCTTC	CASSLAGRVNEQFF
TRBV4-3	TRBJ1-5	.	few	TGCGCCAGCAGCCAAGTACCGGCCAGGGCGGGCAATCAGCCCCAGCATTTT	CASSQVPARAGNQPQHF
TRBV28	TRBJ2-1	.	few	TGTGCCAGCAGTTTAGAACTCCGGACAACCTCCGCAAACAATGAGCAGTTCTTC	CASSLELRTTSANNEQFF
TRBV28	TRBJ2-3	.	.	TGTGCCAGCAGTTTAGCAGGCCCAGGGACGCAGTATTTT	CASSLAGPGTQYF
TRBV7-9	TRBJ2-4	TRBD1	once	TGTGCCAGCAGCCCGGGACAGACGGGGATAGGGGACGTCAAAAACATTCAGTACTTC	CASSPGQTGIGDVKNIQYF
TRBV9	TRBJ2-1	.	few	TGTGCCAGCAGCGTAGTGGGGGAGACCTCCTACAATGAGCAGTTCTTC	CASSVVGETSYNEQFF
TRBV29-1	TRBJ2-5	TRBD2	.	TGCAGCGTTGAAATGGGGCTAGCGGAAGAGACCCAGTACTTC	CSVEMGLAEETQYF
TRBV3-1	TRBJ2-1	.	.	TGTGCCAGCACCCTCAGCAGCCGTATGCCCCGGCCTAGCGTCGGGAATGAGCAGTTCTTC	CASTLSSRMPRPSVGNEQFF
TRBV16	TRBJ2-4	.	few	TGTGCCAGCAGCCCCCTCGAGAGTGGGGCAGCCAAAAACATTCAGTACTTC	CASSPLESGAAKNIQYF
TRBV7-2	TRBJ1-2	TRBD1	.	TGTGCCAGCGGGCACAGGGGATTTGGGGGAGGCTACACCTTC	CASGHRGFGGGYTF
TRBV7-2	TRBJ2-5	.	.	TGTGCCAGCAGCGAAACAGGGTACCAAGAGACCCAGTACTTC	CASSETGYQETQYF
TRBV6-5	TRBJ1-2	.	few	TGTGCCAGCAGTTACGGCTCCAAAGGGAACTATGGCTACACCTTC	CASSYGSKGNYGYTF
TRBV6-2/TRBV6-3	TRBJ2-6	.	.	TGTGCCAGCAGTTTCGGGTTACCCTCTGGGGCCAACGTCCTGACTTTC	CASSFGLPSGANVLTF
TRBV28	TRBJ2-7	TRBD2	few	TGTGCCAGCAGCCCCGGACTAGCGGAAACCTACGAGCAGTACTTC	CASSPGLAETYEQYF
TRBV7-8	TRBJ1-4	.	many	TGTGCCAGCAGCTTATTGGGGTTTCCTAATGAAAAACTGTTTTTT	CASSLLGFPNEKLFF
TRBV5-1	TRBJ2-3	.	.	TGCGCCAGCAGCTTGGAGGGCACACTCACAGATACGCAGTATTTT	CASSLEGTLTDTQYF
TRBV6-5	TRBJ2-3	TRBD2	.	TGTGCCAGCAGTCGGGGCCAGCGGGAAAGCACAGATACGCAGTATTTT	CASSRGQRESTDTQYF
TRBV7-9	TRBJ2-5	TRBD1	few	TGTGCCAGCGCCGACAGGGCCTACGAGCAGTGCTTC	CASADRAYEQCF
TRBV4-3	TRBJ2-5	.	few	TGCGCCAGCAGCCAAGAGCTGGCAGGGGACCAGGGAGAGACCCAGTACTTC	CASSQELAGDQGETQYF
TRBV19	TRBJ2-7	.	few	TGTGCCAGTACGCGTCAGCATGGGGGTTCCTACGAGCAGTACTTC	CASTRQHGGSYEQYF